A selection of T cell receptor beta chains follows, all from one sample in a study of monozygotic twins with inflammatory bowel disease. From the 5' RACE reads, TCRdb lists one entry per CDR3 protein and no DNA. The sample holds around 100,000 distinct CDR3 sequences. Sequencing used blood. All receptors come from a human donor with ulcerative colitis or Crohn's disease, or a healthy co-twin of an affected twin (not recorded which). The CDR3 runs from the conserved cysteine through the conserved F or W.

v_gene	j_gene	CDR3aa
TRBV7-2	TRBJ2-5	CASSASGNPMETQYF
TRBV29-1	TRBJ2-1	CSIYGASSEQFF
TRBV7-2	TRBJ2-1	CASSLLAVSSYNEQFF
TRBV6-2/TRBV6-3	TRBJ2-1	CASGARRGGYNEQFF
TRBV20-1	TRBJ2-2	CSARGPGTSGRGELFF
TRBV28	TRBJ2-7	CASSFKYEQYF
TRBV11-2	TRBJ1-1	CASSLREDTEAFF
TRBV11-2	TRBJ2-7	CASSLFGLAGGDTYEQYF
TRBV28	TRBJ2-3	CASSTASTDTQYF
TRBV7-9	TRBJ2-3	CASSHSGGAASQNF
TRBV10-2	TRBJ2-1	CAGRAGVSGRDEQFF
TRBV9	TRBJ2-1	CASSVGQGRINEQFF
TRBV7-2	TRBJ2-6	CASGGGGRIAGANVLTF
TRBV20-1	TRBJ2-3	CSATGTLPDTQYF
TRBV9	TRBJ1-5	CASSEGQGLSRDQPQHF
TRBV20-1	TRBJ2-6	CSARGGNRGANVLTF